This TCR beta chain was recovered during a study of early T cells in non-severe SARS-CoV-2 infection. Germline lookup yields CDR1 DFQATT and CDR2 SNEGSKA (reference sequence). The CDR3 is 15 amino acids. V trimming: 0 bases; J trimming: 2 bases; junction bases outside the gene matches: 7. The table lists this clonotype with many counts. TCRdb re-called the 5' RACE reads through MiXCR, storing one row per CDR3 protein. This sample carries tens of thousands of distinct CDR3 sequences, about 6% of them seen once, and the ten largest clones take over 2.5%. The specimen was whole blood, collected at baseline. The source is an adult who was a healthcare worker with PCR-confirmed SARS-CoV-2 infection or an uninfected control (not recorded which). The chain couples TRBV20-1 to TRBJ2-7; 7 positions agree with TRBD2. This CDR3 is CSARDGRASAYEQYF. The CDR3 DNA is TGCAGTGCTAGAGATGGGAGGGCGTCAGCCTACGAGCAGTACTTC.